The source of this TCR beta chain is a study of blood T cell repertoires in COVID-19. The overall study: COVID-19 samples collected from the United States, Italy and Spain covered acute and convalescent phases. T cells, B-cell-depleted T cells, or PBMCs provided the cDNA or gDNA that served as material.

Between the trimmed V and J ends, which lost 4 bases and 5 bases, there was a span of 6 bases. Germline CDR1 SNHLY, CDR2 FYNNEI. This CDR3 contains 11 residues. In the authors' methods: Reference gene primer amplification yielded estimated nucleated cell counts. Sequencing used immunoSEQ multiplex PCR; TCRdb keeps in-frame clones, though not all of them. That table furnishes V, J and clone size, whereas the DNA furnished D and trimming. The data hold about 220,000 clones, with approximately 81% observed a single time. The rearrangement uses TRBV2 and TRBJ2-7; D gene unclear. Specimen: peripheral blood. This sequence originates from a man aged 45-65 years who had recovered from COVID-19. In DNA form, the CDR3 reads TGTGCCAGCAGTGCCCAGGACGAGCAGTACTTC. As protein: CASSAQDEQYF.